The 24 T cell receptor beta chains given below trace back to one sample, sequenced in a study of technical replicates of blood from several donors. Produced via immunoSEQ multiplex PCR; TCRdb's table is partial and in-frame only. Of under 75,000 clones listed, approximately 96% are singletons. Sequenced sample: T cells isolated from PBMCs. Source of these receptors: a human donor in good health.

The rearrangement joins TRBV7-6 to TRBJ1-1, with D tentatively TRBD1 (5 bases). Trimming removed 6 bases from V and 0 bases from J, with 5 bases in between. CDR3 length equals 12 residues. Looked up from germline, CDR1 is SGHVS and CDR2 is FNYEAQ. Here the CDR3 reads CASRTVNTEAFF. The CDR3 nucleotides are TGTGCCAGCAGGACAGTGAACACTGAAGCTTTCTTT.

V gene TRBV30 combines with J gene TRBJ1-1, with no clear D. Looked up from germline, CDR1 is GTSNPN and CDR2 is SVGIG (reference sequence). Trimming stripped 0 bases from V and 5 bases from J, with 7 bases between. There are 12 residues in the CDR3. The CDR3 loop reads CAWSVQVTEAFF. DNA for the CDR3: TGTGCCTGGAGTGTACAAGTGACTGAAGCTTTCTTT.

The V gene is TRBV5-8, the J gene TRBJ1-3; a possible D gene is TRBD1 (5 bases). Germline lookup yields CDR1 SGHTS and CDR2 YDEGEE. CDR3 length equals 16 residues. With 3 bases removed from V and 3 bases from J, the gap between germline ends came to 16 bases. The CDR3: CASSSGLLPVGNTIYF. The CDR3 DNA is TGTGCCAGCAGCTCGGGACTTCTACCGGTTGGAAACACCATATATTTT.

DNA for the CDR3: TGTGCCAGCGGTAGTAGCGGGAGCGGCACGCAGTATTTT. It translates to CASGSSGSGTQYF. The chain links TRBV6-6 to TRBJ2-3, with 9 bases matching TRBD2. This CDR3 is built from 13 residues. The ends lost 8 bases at V and 9 bases at J; junction bases unmatched: 9. CDR1 and CDR2 from the germline V gene are MNHNY and SVGAGI (reference sequence).

The chain is built from TRBV27 and TRBJ2-5; TRBD2 matches 11 bases. J gave up 2 bases and V 6 bases, and 8 bases lay outside the gene matches. The CDR3 contains 16 residues. Germline V CDR1 and CDR2: MNHEY, SMNVEV (reference sequence). The CDR3, as DNA: TGTGCCAGCAGCCTTACTAGCGGGAGCCCTCAAGAGACCCAGTACTTC. This sequence encodes CASSLTSGSPQETQYF.

The chain has TRBV9 and TRBJ1-4; TRBD1 aligns across 7 bases. CDR3 length equals 15 residues. Germline V gene lookup returns CDR1 SGDLS and CDR2 YYNGEE. With 0 bases clipped from V and 4 bases from J, the junction kept 3 bases outside the gene matches. CDR3 in DNA: TGTGCCAGCAGCGTAGTTCAGGGGGATAATGAAAAACTGTTTTTT. Translating gives CASSVVQGDNEKLFF.

This chain uses TRBV6-6 with TRBJ2-7; 11 bases agree with TRBD2. CDR1 and CDR2 (germline): MNHNY, SVGAGI (reference sequence). V lost 4 bases and J lost 4; bases outside the gene matches: 6. The CDR3 is 15 amino acids. CDR3 residues: CASSLAGGPLYEQYF. The CDR3 region has the DNA TGTGCCAGCAGTTTAGCGGGAGGGCCCCTATACGAGCAGTACTTC.

This rearrangement joins TRBV27 to TRBJ2-3, with a possible D match to TRBD2 (6 bases). In germline, CDR1 is MNHEY, CDR2 SMNVEV (reference sequence). The CDR3 runs to 17 residues. Trimming left V 5 bases short and J 1 base short, with 19 bases between. This CDR3 is CASSPDLASLGTDTQYF. The CDR3 DNA reads as TGTGCCAGCAGTCCAGATCTAGCGTCCCTAGGCACAGATACGCAGTATTTT.

This chain joins TRBV5-4 and TRBJ2-7, with D possibly matching TRBD2 (6 bases). Germline-derived CDR1 and CDR2 are SGHNT and YYREEE (reference sequence). The CDR3 loop spans 16 amino acids. V was clipped by 1 base and J by 1 base, with 15 bases between them. CDR3 in amino acids: CASSLSDAGLSYEQYF. CDR3 bases: TGTGCCAGCAGCTTGTCCGACGCGGGACTGTCCTACGAGCAGTACTTC.

The V gene is TRBV4-1, the J gene TRBJ1-1; D is unresolved. Per germline, CDR1 MGHRA and CDR2 YSYEKL. Trimming removed 1 base at V and 2 bases at J, with 11 bases between. The CDR3 covers 15 residues. The CDR3 region has the DNA TGCGCCAGCAGCCAAGGGGCGCGGGAAAACACTGAAGCTTTCTTT. This codes for CASSQGARENTEAFF.

This chain uses TRBV27 with TRBJ2-1, with a tentative D call TRBD2 (6 bases). Germline lookup yields CDR1 MNHEY and CDR2 SMNVEV (reference sequence). This CDR3 is 13 amino acids long. With 6 bases removed from V and 3 bases from J, the gap between germline ends came to 9 bases. This CDR3 is CASRTSLYNEQFF. Written as DNA, the CDR3 is TGTGCCAGCAGAACTAGCCTCTACAATGAGCAGTTCTTC.

This chain connects TRBV7-9 to TRBJ2-7, with D possibly matching TRBD2 (5 bases). CDR1 is SEHNR, CDR2 FQNEAQ, per germline (reference sequence). The CDR3 covers 15 residues. The germline V and J ends were trimmed by 6 bases and 2 bases, with 17 bases remaining between them. In DNA form, the CDR3 reads TGTGCCAGCAGTCCCCGCCGGGGATTCACCTACGAGCAGTACTTC. It encodes CASSPRRGFTYEQYF.

The chain uses TRBV6-5 and TRBJ1-4, with D hard to call. Germline CDR1 is MNHEY and CDR2 is SVGAGI. V lost 0 bases and J 3 bases, leaving 8 bases between the germline ends. The CDR3 contains 15 residues. Here the CDR3 reads CASSYSRGANEKLFF. The DNA of the CDR3 is TGTGCCAGCAGTTACTCTCGGGGAGCTAATGAAAAACTGTTTTTT.

The chain has TRBV6-1 and TRBJ2-7; TRBD2 agrees at 8 bases. The CDR3 totals 13 residues. Per germline, CDR1 MNHNS and CDR2 SASEGT. J was trimmed by 4 bases and V by 7 bases; bases with no gene match: 6. The CDR3 is CASNLAGSYEQYF. The CDR3 bases are TGTGCCAGCAATTTAGCGGGATCATACGAGCAGTACTTC.

The chain links TRBV2 to TRBJ1-2; D is uncertain. CDR3 length: 13 residues. V lost 0 bases and J lost 2, with 4 bases in between. Germline CDR1 reads SNHLY; CDR2 reads FYNNEI. The DNA of the CDR3 is TGTGCCAGCAGTGAAGCGGGCAACTATGGCTACACCTTC. Translated: CASSEAGNYGYTF.

In its sample, this clone was seen once. The J gene is TRBJ1-2, the V gene TRBV29-1; 8 nucleotides line up with TRBD1. CDR1 SQVTM and CDR2 ANQGSEA come from the germline V gene. Losses at the gene ends were 6 bases for V and 3 bases for J; bases not matched to a gene: 6. There are 13 residues in the CDR3. The CDR3 nucleotides are TGCAGCGTATACAGGGGGGGGGACTATGGCTACACCTTC. Its protein is CSVYRGGDYGYTF.

This clone was seen only once. This chain links TRBV30 with TRBJ2-3, with 8 bases aligning to TRBD1. The V gene end was trimmed by 4 bases and the J gene end by 0 bases; junction bases not matched to a gene: 12. This CDR3 is built from 17 residues. The germline V gene encodes CDR1 GTSNPN and CDR2 SVGIG (reference sequence). The CDR3: CAWTGGRFSSSTDTQYF. For the CDR3, the DNA is TGTGCCTGGACAGGGGGCCGCTTCAGCTCTAGCACAGATACGCAGTATTTT.

The V call is TRBV7-6, the J call TRBJ2-2, with 10 positions matching TRBD2. This CDR3 region has 16 residues. Trimming removed 2 bases from V and 4 bases from J; junction bases left unmatched: 4. The germline CDR1 and CDR2 sequences are SGHVS and FNYEAQ. CDR3 DNA sequence: TGTGCCAGCAGCTTATCTAGCGGGAGTTCCACCGGGGAGCTGTTTTTT. This sequence encodes CASSLSSGSSTGELFF.

Here the CDR3 DNA reads TGTGCCAGCAGCTTAGGTCACTTCTCCTACGAGCAGTACTTC. This gives the protein CASSLGHFSYEQYF. The rearrangement links TRBV7-6 to TRBJ2-7; no firm D call. This CDR3 has 14 amino acids. CDR1 and CDR2 (germline): SGHVS, FNYEAQ. Trimming removed 1 base from V and 0 bases from J, with 7 bases in between.

This clone was observed once. The chain has TRBV6-5 and TRBJ1-1, with a weak D call TRBD1 (5 bases). Germline CDR1 and CDR2: MNHEY and SVGAGI. The CDR3 consists of 14 residues. The germline V and J ends were trimmed by 5 bases and 3 bases, with 13 bases remaining between them. The CDR3 region is CASSRDSRDTEAFF. For the CDR3, the DNA is TGTGCCAGCAGTAGGGACTCGCGGGACACTGAAGCTTTCTTT.

The V and J genes are TRBV7-9 and TRBJ2-1; TRBD2 might be the D (6 bases). Germline V CDR1 and CDR2: SEHNR, FQNEAQ (reference sequence). Trimming took 5 bases from V and 8 from J, leaving 10 bases between them. The CDR3 is 12 amino acids. CDR3 in DNA: TGTGCCAGCAGCCTCCAGCGGGATGAGCAGTTCTTC. The encoded protein is CASSLQRDEQFF. The full variable domain, its missing parts supplied by reference TRBV7-9 and TRBJ2-1, is DTGVSQNPRHKITKRGQNVTFRCDPISEHNRLYWYRQTLGQGPEFLTYFQNEAQLEKSRLLSDRFSAERPKGSFSTLEIQRTEQGDSAMYLCASSLQRDEQFFGPGTRLTVL.

This clone came up once. The DNA for the CDR3 is TGTGCCTGGAGTTCCGGACTAGCGGGAGACGCAGATACGCAGTATTTT. Translating it yields CAWSSGLAGDADTQYF. This chain joins TRBV30 and TRBJ2-3, with TRBD2 matching over 13 bases. The CDR3 runs 16 residues. The V gene's germline CDR1 is GTSNPN and CDR2 SVGIG (reference sequence). Losses at the gene ends were 2 bases for V and 4 bases for J; bases not matched to a gene: 6.

The chain recombines TRBV25-1 with TRBJ2-7, with unresolved D. The V end lost 2 bases, the J end lost 2 bases, and 7 bases lay between the germline ends. Germline V gene sequence: CDR1 MGHDK, CDR2 SYGVNS. This CDR3 spans 13 amino acids. The CDR3 reads CASSEELTYEQYF. CDR3 DNA: TGTGCCAGCAGTGAAGAGCTGACCTACGAGCAGTACTTC.

The chain carries TRBV6-5 and TRBJ2-1; D is perhaps TRBD2 (6 bases). Trimming took 6 bases from V and 4 from J, leaving 16 bases between them. The CDR3 is 15 amino acids. Germline CDR1 is MNHEY and CDR2 is SVGAGI. As DNA, the CDR3 is TGTGCCAGCAGACCTCCGGGACTTTTGTACAATGAGCAGTTCTTC. It encodes CASRPPGLLYNEQFF.